One and the same sample provided the 22 T cell receptor beta chains below, sequenced in a study of post-analysis software for immune sequencing data. Study-wide results and limits: The five TRBV segments detected at higher frequency in patients than in controls included TRBV5-6, TRBV5-1 and TRBV20-1.

The antigens of these receptors remain unknown. Included in the TCR beta cDNA libraries were unique molecular identifiers. TCRdb reanalysed the PCR reads using MiXCR and keeps one entry per CDR3 protein. The sample contains about 460,000 distinct CDR3 sequences, over 35% of which appear only once. Sequencing used blood. All receptors come from a girl between 5 and 17 years old with multiple sclerosis.

This clonotype was found a few times. CDR3 DNA: TGCAGCGTTGAAGAACTAGCGGGAGCCGGGGCCAACGTCCTGACTTTC. Amino acids: CSVEELAGAGANVLTF. The chain couples TRBV29-1 to TRBJ2-6, with 11 nucleotides matching TRBD2. V lost 0 bases to trimming and J lost 4 bases; unmatched junction nucleotides: 2. The CDR3 contains 16 residues. Germline-derived CDR1 and CDR2 are SQVTM and ANQGSEA.

This clonotype was found a few times. The rearrangement uses TRBV12-3 or TRBV12-4 and TRBJ2-1, with D possibly being TRBD1 or TRBD2 (6 bases each). The CDR3 has 15 residues. Trimming took off 1 base at V and 7 bases at J, with 14 bases between the two ends. The CDR3 DNA sequence: TGTGCCAGCAGTTTAGACCCGGGGGCGAAAAATGAGCAGTTCTTC. Its protein product is CASSLDPGAKNEQFF.

V gene TRBV6-2 or TRBV6-3 combines with J gene TRBJ1-5, with a weak D call TRBD1 (6 bases). The germline V gene encodes CDR1 MNHEY and CDR2 SVGEGT. The CDR3 length is 17 residues. The V gene lost 1 base and the J gene lost 5 bases, with 18 bases spanning the gap. CDR3 sequence: CASSYFPQGREDQPQHF. As DNA, the CDR3 is TGTGCCAGCAGTTACTTTCCCCAGGGGCGCGAGGATCAGCCCCAGCATTTT.

Worth noting for this clonotype: At one boundary the junction diverges from the germline segment, which might be a read error. V and J are TRBV12-3 or TRBV12-4 and TRBJ2-5; possible D gene TRBD2, 6 bases. This CDR3 spans 14 amino acids. The CDR3 is CAGRPTREEETQYF. The CDR3 DNA sequence: TGTGCCGGCAGGCCCACTAGGGAGGAGGAGACCCAGTACTTC.

In this sample, this clonotype turned up a few times. The rearrangement joins TRBV7-3 to TRBJ2-1; D is unclear. CDR1 SGHTA and CDR2 FQGTGA come from the germline V gene. V was shortened by 5 bases and J by 1 base, with 12 bases between the two germline ends. This CDR3 spans 15 amino acids. DNA of the CDR3: TGTGCCAGCAGCCCCCAGGTCCGGTCCTACAATGAGCAGTTCTTC. It encodes CASSPQVRSYNEQFF. Full variable domain (outside the CDR3, taken from reference TRBV7-3 and TRBJ2-1): GAGVSQTPSNKVTEKGKYVELRCDPISGHTALYWYRQSLGQGPEFLIYFQGTGAADDSGLPNDRFFAVRPEGSVSTLKIQRTERGDSAVYLCASSPQVRSYNEQFFGPGTRLTVL.

This rearrangement joins TRBV10-3 to TRBJ1-2; D perhaps matches TRBD1 (6 bases). CDR3 length: 13 residues. Trimming took off 3 bases at V and 8 bases at J, with 13 bases between the two ends. Germline-derived CDR1 and CDR2 are ENHRY and SYGVKD. CDR3 DNA sequence: TGTGCCATCAGTGAACAGGGCAACCGGGGCTACACCTTC. Protein product: CAISEQGNRGYTF.

There are a few counts of this clonotype. The chain combines TRBV12-3 or TRBV12-4 with TRBJ2-1; 10 bases agree with TRBD2. This CDR3 region has 15 residues. V shed 3 bases, J shed 7 bases, and the junction held 6 bases outside the gene matches. CDR3 in amino acids: CASSLRAGGRNEQFF. CDR3 in DNA: TGTGCCAGCAGTTTGAGAGCGGGAGGGAGAAATGAGCAGTTCTTC.

This clonotype was observed a few times. The rearrangement joins TRBV24-1 to TRBJ2-1; TRBD1 matches 11 bases. V shed 5 bases and J 4 bases; nucleotides not matched to a gene: 3. The CDR3 consists of 15 residues. CDR1 is KGHDR and CDR2 is SFDVKD in the germline V gene. The DNA of the CDR3 is TGTGCCACCAGTGCCGGGACAGGGGGTTACAATGAGCAGTTCTTC. Translation gives CATSAGTGGYNEQFF.

This clonotype appeared once. The rearrangement joins TRBV18 to TRBJ2-1; D not resolved. Germline CDR1 KGHSH, CDR2 LQKENI. Trimming left V 2 bases short and J 7 bases short, with 15 bases between. This CDR3 is 15 amino acids long. CDR3 region: CASSPGQVGMNEQFF. DNA of the CDR3: TGTGCCAGCTCACCAGGCCAGGTTGGAATGAATGAGCAGTTCTTC.

This chain links TRBV7-2 with TRBJ2-2, with 9 nucleotides matching TRBD2. The CDR3 sequence is 15 residues long. The V and J ends lost 5 bases and 3 bases, in that order; junction bases with no gene match: 4. Germline V gives CDR1 SGHTA, CDR2 FQGNSA. This CDR3 is CASSPSGMHTGELFF. CDR3 DNA: TGTGCCAGCAGCCCTAGCGGGATGCACACCGGGGAGCTGTTTTTT.

This chain connects TRBV6-6 to TRBJ2-7; 8 bases fit TRBD2. Per the germline V gene, CDR1 is MNHNY and CDR2 is SVGAGI (reference sequence). CDR3 size: 14 residues. The V gene end was trimmed by 8 bases and the J gene end by 0 bases; junction bases not matched to a gene: 6. The CDR3 here is CASSHGGGSYEQYF. The CDR3 coding sequence is TGTGCCAGCTCCCACGGGGGGGGCTCCTACGAGCAGTACTTC.

This clonotype turned up a few times. The V call is TRBV6-5, the J call TRBJ2-1; 10 bases fit TRBD2. The CDR3 is made up of 15 amino acids. CDR1 and CDR2 (germline): MNHEY, SVGAGI. V lost 6 bases, J lost 8 bases, and 10 bases stayed unmatched. The DNA for the CDR3 is TGTGCCAGCAGACACACTAGCGGGAAATTGTATGAGCAGTTCTTC. Residues: CASRHTSGKLYEQFF.

This clonotype was detected a few times. The rearrangement uses TRBV10-3 and TRBJ2-1, with 10 bases identical to TRBD2. This CDR3 spans 21 amino acids. V lost 0 bases to trimming and J lost 8 bases; unmatched junction nucleotides: 22. Germline CDR1 is ENHRY and CDR2 is SYGVKD. CDR3 residues: CAISESVKAGGPVWSTHEQFF. CDR3 bases: TGTGCCATCAGTGAGTCCGTGAAAGCGGGAGGGCCTGTCTGGAGTACTCATGAGCAGTTCTTC.

J is TRBJ1-6 and V is TRBV28, with 9 bases lining up with TRBD1. This CDR3 spans 13 amino acids. Germline CDR1 is MDHEN and CDR2 is SYDVKM. With 10 bases clipped from V and 10 bases from J, the junction kept 8 bases outside the gene matches. CDR3 nucleotide sequence: TGTGCCACCAACCGGGACAGGGAATCACCCCTCCACTTT. It encodes CATNRDRESPLHF. The whole variable domain, filled in from reference TRBV28 and TRBJ1-6, reads DVKVTQSSRYLVKRTGEKVFLECVQDMDHENMFWYRQDPGLGLRLIYFSYDVKMKEKGDIPEGYSVSREKKERFSLILESASTNQTSMYLCATNRDRESPLHFGNGTRLTVT.

The chain recombines TRBV12-3 or TRBV12-4 with TRBJ1-4; 7 bases align to TRBD1. The J segment lost 8 bases and the V segment lost 5 bases, leaving 8 bases of the junction unmatched. This CDR3 is 14 amino acids long. The CDR3 spells CASSLTGDQEKLFF. Written as DNA, the CDR3 is TGTGCCAGCAGTCTCACAGGGGATCAGGAAAAACTGTTTTTT.

As DNA, the CDR3 is TGCGCCAGCAGCCAGCCGACAGGGGTTAAGACAGATACGCAGTATTTT. Translation: CASSQPTGVKTDTQYF. The genes are TRBV4-1 and TRBJ2-3; 8 bases map to TRBD1. Looked up from germline, CDR1 is MGHRA and CDR2 is YSYEKL. The CDR3 covers 16 residues. J gave up 3 bases and V 3 bases, and 8 bases lay outside the gene matches.

This clonotype came up a few times. The gene calls are TRBV4-3 and TRBJ2-1, with 8 bases that match TRBD2. V shed 1 base and J 4 bases; nucleotides not matched to a gene: 6. The germline V gene has CDR1 LGHNA and CDR2 YSLEER. CDR3 size: 16 residues. CDR3 in DNA: TGCGCCAGCAGCCAAGGGACTAGCTATCTATACAATGAGCAGTTCTTC. Protein sequence: CASSQGTSYLYNEQFF.

This clonotype was detected only a few times. This chain links TRBV7-2 with TRBJ1-2; D might be TRBD1 (5 bases). The CDR3 is 14 residues long. From germline, CDR1 is SGHTA and CDR2 FQGNSA. The germline V and J ends were trimmed by 4 bases and 3 bases, with 12 bases remaining between them. CDR3 in DNA: TGTGCCAGCAGCTCCGCAGGGAATTACTATGGCTACACCTTC. Amino acid sequence: CASSSAGNYYGYTF.

About this clonotype: The junction shows a germline mismatch at one end, possibly a read error. The rearrangement uses TRBV6-5 and TRBJ1-4, with D perhaps TRBD1 (6 bases). Germline V lookup: CDR1 MNHEY, CDR2 SVGAGI. This CDR3 spans 17 amino acids. CDR3 sequence reads: CASSDSDNQSGAEKLFF. The CDR3 DNA reads TGTGCCAGCAGTGACTCCGACAATCAGTCGGGGGCTGAAAAACTGTTTTTT.

The chain carries TRBV9 and TRBJ2-2, with 9 bases matching TRBD2. J lost 7 bases, V lost 2 bases, and 6 bases had no gene match. Germline CDR1 is SGDLS and CDR2 is YYNGEE. CDR3 size: 15 residues. Here the CDR3 reads CASSVSGRGGGELFF. CDR3 nucleotide sequence: TGTGCCAGCAGCGTTAGCGGGAGAGGCGGCGGGGAGCTGTTTTTT.

This clonotype was observed many times. V is TRBV28 and J is TRBJ2-1; D tentatively reads TRBD1 or TRBD2 (5 bases each). Germline CDR1 is MDHEN and CDR2 is SYDVKM. The length of the CDR3 is 15 residues. The V and J ends lost 6 bases and 3 bases respectively, with 15 bases between them. The CDR3 nucleotides read TGTGCCAGCAGGAGGGGACCCCTGGTCTACAATGAGCAGTTCTTC. Its translation: CASRRGPLVYNEQFF. Combining the CDR3 with reference TRBV28 and TRBJ2-1 gives the whole variable domain DVKVTQSSRYLVKRTGEKVFLECVQDMDHENMFWYRQDPGLGLRLIYFSYDVKMKEKGDIPEGYSVSREKKERFSLILESASTNQTSMYLCASRRGPLVYNEQFFGPGTRLTVL.

Comments on this clonotype: A read error may produce the germline difference seen at one junction end. The rearrangement joins TRBV7-2 to TRBJ2-6; TRBD1 matches 9 bases. Germline CDR1 and CDR2: SGHTA and FQGNSA. The CDR3 consists of 18 residues. CDR3 region: CASSSGRDRDSGADVLTF. CDR3 DNA: TGTGCCAGCAGCTCAGGACGGGACAGGGACTCTGGGGCCGACGTCCTGACTTTC.